The clone carrying this TCR beta chain occurred a few times. The sample originates from a study of blood T cell repertoires in COVID-19. Turning to the study itself: Italy, Spain and the United States were the sources of the convalescent and acute COVID-19 samples. From T cells, B-cell-depleted T cells, or PBMCs came the material, which was cDNA or gDNA.

Original methodology: Using reference gene primer amplification, nucleated cell counts were estimated. This table comes from immunoSEQ multiplex PCR, and its TCRdb copy is limited to in-frame clones, with some not included. D and trimming were read from the DNA, whereas the V and J calls and clone size are those reported in that table. The sample includes around 77,000 clones, 82% of them seen just once. This CDR3 comprises 14 residues. The V segment lost 2 bases and the J segment 4 bases; nucleotides outside the gene matches: 4. CDR1 and CDR2 (germline): LGHDT, YNNKEL (reference sequence). This TCR was recovered from a human donor in a cohort sampled during active COVID-19. V gene TRBV3-1 (or the pseudogene TRBV3-2) combines with J gene TRBJ1-1, with 7 bases lining up with TRBD1. Input material: peripheral blood. CDR3 coding DNA: TGTGCCAGCAGCCAAATCAGGGGGATCACTGAAGCTTTCTTT. Protein product: CASSQIRGITEAFF.